The T cell receptor beta chain under discussion was sequenced for a study of shared clonotypes between healthy human individuals. Germline-derived CDR1 and CDR2 are SGHDT and YYEEEE. The CDR3 is 15 residues long. V shed 0 bases and J shed 2 bases, with 12 bases lying between them. The protocol was immunoSEQ multiplex PCR, while the TCRdb copy is restricted to in-frame clones and leaves out a portion. The table lists millions of clones, about 95% of them singletons. Naive-designated CD8 cells lacked CD45RO, were positively enriched for CCR7, and omitted terminally differentiated effector memory CD45RA+ cells. There were only Caucasian adults among the donors, and all lived in Nashville, Tennessee. General study findings and limits: A small donor pool kept down the genetic and exposure-history diversity that was represented.

Note on this clone: The target antigen is unknown.

The TCR was taken from a man in his late teens or twenties in good health. Source material: naive CD8+ T cells sorted from blood. This rearrangement joins TRBV5-6 to TRBJ2-7; D is possibly TRBD2 (5 bases). For the CDR3, the DNA is TGTGCCAGCAGCTTGGGGCAGGTCGGGGCCTACGAGCAGTACTTC. Its translation: CASSLGQVGAYEQYF. Drawing the rest from reference TRBV5-6 and TRBJ2-7, the complete variable domain is DAGVTQSPTHLIKTRGQQVTLRCSPKSGHDTVSWYQQALGQGPQFIFQYYEEEERQRGNFPDRFSGHQFPNYSSELNVNALLLGDSALYLCASSLGQVGAYEQYFGPGTRLTVT.